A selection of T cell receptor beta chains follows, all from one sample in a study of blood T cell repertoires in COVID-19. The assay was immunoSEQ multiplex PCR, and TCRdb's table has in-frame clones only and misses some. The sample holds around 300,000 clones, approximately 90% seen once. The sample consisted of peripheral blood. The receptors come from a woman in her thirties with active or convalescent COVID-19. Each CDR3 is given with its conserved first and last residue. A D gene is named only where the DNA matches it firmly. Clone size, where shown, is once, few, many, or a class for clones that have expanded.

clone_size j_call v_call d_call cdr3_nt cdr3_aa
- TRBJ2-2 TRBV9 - TGTGCCAGCAGCGTAGACGGCACCGGGGAGCTGTTTTTT CASSVDGTGELFF
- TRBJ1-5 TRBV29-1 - TGCAGCGTTGCGTCAGGGGCCGATCAGCCCCAGCATTTT CSVASGADQPQHF
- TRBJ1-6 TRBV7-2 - TGTGCCAGCAGCCCTTCAGGGAATAATTCACCCCTCCACTTT CASSPSGNNSPLHF
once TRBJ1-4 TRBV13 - TGTGCCAGCAGCTCCCGCGGGGGCGAAAAACTGTTTTTT CASSSRGGEKLFF
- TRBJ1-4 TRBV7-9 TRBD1 TGTGCCAGCAGCCCTGGACAGGTTAATGAAAAACTGTTTTTT CASSPGQVNEKLFF
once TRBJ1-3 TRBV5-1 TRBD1 TGCGCCAGCAGCTTGCAGGGGGACGGCACCATATATTTT CASSLQGDGTIYF
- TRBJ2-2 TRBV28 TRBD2 TGTGCCAGCGGGAGGGACGGGGAGCTGTTTTTT CASGRDGELFF
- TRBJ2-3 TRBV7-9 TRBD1 TGTGCCACGGACAGGGGAAGCACAGATACGCAGTATTTT CATDRGSTDTQYF
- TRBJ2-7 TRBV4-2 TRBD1 TGTGCCAGCAGCCAAACCACCCATGGACAGGGGGAAGGGGAGCAGTACTTC CASSQTTHGQGEGEQYF
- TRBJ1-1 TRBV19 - TGTGCCAGTAGTATAGGGAGTCTCATGGCTTTCTTT CASSIGSLMAFF
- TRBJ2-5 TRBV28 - TGTGCCAGCAGTTTCCGGGACTTACAAGAGACCCAGTACTTC CASSFRDLQETQYF
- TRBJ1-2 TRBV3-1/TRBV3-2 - TGTGCCAGCAGCCAAGAAACGAGTTACACCTTC CASSQETSYTF
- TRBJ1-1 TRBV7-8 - TGTGCCAGCAACGCCTTTTACAGGGCTCGGGACACTGAAGCTTTCTTT CASNAFYRARDTEAFF
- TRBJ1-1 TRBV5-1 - TGCGCCAGCAGCTTGATCCCCACGGACACTGAAGCTTTCTTT CASSLIPTDTEAFF
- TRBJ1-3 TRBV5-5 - TGTGCCAGCAGCTTGCCCCAGGCGAACACCATATATTTT CASSLPQANTIYF
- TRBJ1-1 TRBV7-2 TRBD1 TGTGCCAGCAGCTCCGACAGGGACACTGAAGCTTTCTTT CASSSDRDTEAFF
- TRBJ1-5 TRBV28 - TGTGCCAGCAGTCGAGCCTTTAGCAATCAGCCCCAGCATTTT CASSRAFSNQPQHF
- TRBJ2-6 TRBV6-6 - TGTGCCAGCATCCCTTCGGCGGGTGGGGCCAACGTCCTGACTTTC CASIPSAGGANVLTF
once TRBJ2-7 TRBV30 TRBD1 TGTGCCTGGAGTTATCAGGGGGCGCCAACCTACGAGCAGTACTTC CAWSYQGAPTYEQYF
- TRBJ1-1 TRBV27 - TGTGCCAGCAGGTACTCTCTCAGGGGGAACACTGAAGCTTTCTTT CASRYSLRGNTEAFF
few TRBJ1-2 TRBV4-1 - TGCGCCAGCAGCCTGACGGGGGGGGACGCTAGTGGCTACACCTTC CASSLTGGDASGYTF
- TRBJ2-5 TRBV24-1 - TGTGCCACCAGTGAAGGGACACATAACCAAGAGACCCAGTACTTC CATSEGTHNQETQYF
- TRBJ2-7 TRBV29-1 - TGCAGCCGGGGCGTTTCTACGGGGGAGCAGTACTTC CSRGVSTGEQYF
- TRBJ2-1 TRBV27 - TGTGCCAGCAGTCCCCTTGGTGGGGGGGCTGGCAATGAGCAGTTCTTC CASSPLGGGAGNEQFF
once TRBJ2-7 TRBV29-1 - TGCAGCGTTGAATATTGGGACTCTTACGAGCAGTACTTC CSVEYWDSYEQYF
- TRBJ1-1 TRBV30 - TGTGCCTGGAGTCGCCAGAGCCTACAGGCTTTCTTT CAWSRQSLQAFF
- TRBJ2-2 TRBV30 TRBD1 TGTGCCTGGAGTGTTGAGGGGGCGCGGACCGGGGAGCTGTTTTTT CAWSVEGARTGELFF
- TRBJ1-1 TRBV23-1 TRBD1 TGCGCCAGCGGGACAGGGGAGATAAACACTGAAGCTTTCTTT CASGTGEINTEAFF
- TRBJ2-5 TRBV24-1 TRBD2 TGTGCCACCGGGAGACTAGCGGGGGCCGCGGAGACCCAGTACTTC CATGRLAGAAETQYF